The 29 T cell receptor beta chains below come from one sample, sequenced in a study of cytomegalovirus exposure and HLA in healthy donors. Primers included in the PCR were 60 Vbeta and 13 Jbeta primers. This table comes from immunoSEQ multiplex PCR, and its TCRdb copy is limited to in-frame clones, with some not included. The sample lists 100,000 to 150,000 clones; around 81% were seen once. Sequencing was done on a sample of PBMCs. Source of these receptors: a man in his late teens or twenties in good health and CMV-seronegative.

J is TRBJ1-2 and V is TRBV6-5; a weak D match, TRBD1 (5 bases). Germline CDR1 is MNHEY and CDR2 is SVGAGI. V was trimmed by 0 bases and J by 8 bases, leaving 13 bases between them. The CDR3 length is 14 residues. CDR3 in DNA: TGTGCCAGCAGTTACTCGGGGACTCGGCGGGGCTACACCTTC. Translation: CASSYSGTRRGYTF.

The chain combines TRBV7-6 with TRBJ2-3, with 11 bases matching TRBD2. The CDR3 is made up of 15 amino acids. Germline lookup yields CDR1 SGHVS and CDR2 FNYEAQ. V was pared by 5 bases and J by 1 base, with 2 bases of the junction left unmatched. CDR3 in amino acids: CASSILAGGTDTQYF. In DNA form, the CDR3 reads TGTGCCAGCAGCATACTAGCGGGGGGCACAGATACGCAGTATTTT.

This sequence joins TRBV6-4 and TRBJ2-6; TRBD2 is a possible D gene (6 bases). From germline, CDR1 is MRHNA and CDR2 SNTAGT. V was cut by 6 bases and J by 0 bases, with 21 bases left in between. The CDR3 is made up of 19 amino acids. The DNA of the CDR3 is TGTGCCAGCAGCTACTTCCCCCGGGACTTCAGCTCTGGGGCCAACGTCCTGACTTTC. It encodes CASSYFPRDFSSGANVLTF.

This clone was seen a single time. The CDR3 nucleotides read TGTGCCAGTAGTATTGTTAGCTCCTACGAGCAGTACTTC. Protein: CASSIVSSYEQYF. The rearrangement joins TRBV19 to TRBJ2-7; no clear D gene. The CDR3 is 13 amino acids. CDR1 is LNHDA, CDR2 SQIVND, per germline (reference sequence). Trimming shortened V by 3 bases and J by 0 bases, and 6 bases separated the two germline ends.

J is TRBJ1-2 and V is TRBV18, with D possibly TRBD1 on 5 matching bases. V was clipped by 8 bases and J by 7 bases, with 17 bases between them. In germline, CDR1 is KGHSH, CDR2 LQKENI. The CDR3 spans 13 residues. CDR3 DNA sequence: TGTGCCAGCGGCCCTTTGACAGCCATTGGCTACACCTTC. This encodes CASGPLTAIGYTF.

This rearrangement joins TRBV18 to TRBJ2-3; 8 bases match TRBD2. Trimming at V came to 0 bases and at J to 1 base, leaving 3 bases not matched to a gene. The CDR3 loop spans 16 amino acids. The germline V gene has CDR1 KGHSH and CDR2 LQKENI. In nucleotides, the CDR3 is TGTGCCAGCTCACCACCGGTCGGGGGGGGCACAGATACGCAGTATTTT. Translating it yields CASSPPVGGGTDTQYF.

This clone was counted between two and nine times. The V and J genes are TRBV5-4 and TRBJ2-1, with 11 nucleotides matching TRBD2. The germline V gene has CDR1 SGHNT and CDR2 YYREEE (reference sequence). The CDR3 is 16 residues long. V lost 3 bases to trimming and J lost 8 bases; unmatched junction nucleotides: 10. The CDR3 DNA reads TGTGCCAGCAGCTCCCGACTAGCGGGGAACAATTATGAGCAGTTCTTC. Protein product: CASSSRLAGNNYEQFF.

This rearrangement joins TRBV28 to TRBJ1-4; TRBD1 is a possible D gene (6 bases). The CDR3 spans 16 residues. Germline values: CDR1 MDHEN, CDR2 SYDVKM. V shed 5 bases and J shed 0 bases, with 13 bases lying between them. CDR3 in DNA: TGTGCCAGCAGTGTGCACAGGGATTCAACTAATGAAAAACTGTTTTTT. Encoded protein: CASSVHRDSTNEKLFF.

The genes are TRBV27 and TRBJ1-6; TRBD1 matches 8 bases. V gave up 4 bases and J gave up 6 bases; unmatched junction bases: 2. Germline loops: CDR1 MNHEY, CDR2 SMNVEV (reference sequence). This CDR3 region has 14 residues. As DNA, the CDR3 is TGTGCCAGCAGTTGGACAGGGCCTAATTCACCCCTCCACTTT. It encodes CASSWTGPNSPLHF.

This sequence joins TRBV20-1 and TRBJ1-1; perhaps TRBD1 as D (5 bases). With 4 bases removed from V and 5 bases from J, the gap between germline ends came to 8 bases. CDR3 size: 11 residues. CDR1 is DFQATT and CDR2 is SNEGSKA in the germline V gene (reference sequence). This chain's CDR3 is CSAIGGTEAFF. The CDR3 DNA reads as TGCAGTGCTATCGGGGGGACTGAAGCTTTCTTT.

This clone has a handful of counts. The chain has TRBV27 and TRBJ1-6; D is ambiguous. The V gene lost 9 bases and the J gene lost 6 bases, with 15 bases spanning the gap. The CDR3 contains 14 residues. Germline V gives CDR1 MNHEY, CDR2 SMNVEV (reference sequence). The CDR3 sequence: CASSSPWANSPLHF. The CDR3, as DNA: TGTGCCAGTTCCTCACCGTGGGCTAATTCACCCCTCCACTTT.

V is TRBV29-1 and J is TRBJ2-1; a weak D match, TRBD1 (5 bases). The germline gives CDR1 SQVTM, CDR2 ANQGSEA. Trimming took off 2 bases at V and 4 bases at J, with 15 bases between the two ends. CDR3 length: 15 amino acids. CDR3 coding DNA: TGCAGCGTTGAAAGGCCGAAGGGGTTTTACAATGAGCAGTTCTTC. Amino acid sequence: CSVERPKGFYNEQFF.

Written as DNA, the CDR3 is TGTGCCTGGAGTGATCAGGGAAGCAATCAGCCCCAGCATTTT. The encoded protein is CAWSDQGSNQPQHF. V gene TRBV30 combines with J gene TRBJ1-5; D may be TRBD1 (5 bases). Deletions cut 1 base from V and 1 base from J, with 8 bases between. The CDR3 covers 14 residues. Looked up from germline, CDR1 is GTSNPN and CDR2 is SVGIG (reference sequence).

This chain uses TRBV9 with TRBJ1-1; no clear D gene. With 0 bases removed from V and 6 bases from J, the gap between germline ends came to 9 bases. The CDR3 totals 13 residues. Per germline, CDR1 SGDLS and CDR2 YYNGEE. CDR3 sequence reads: CASSVDGSPEAFF. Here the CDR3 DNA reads TGTGCCAGCAGCGTAGACGGGTCGCCTGAAGCTTTCTTT.

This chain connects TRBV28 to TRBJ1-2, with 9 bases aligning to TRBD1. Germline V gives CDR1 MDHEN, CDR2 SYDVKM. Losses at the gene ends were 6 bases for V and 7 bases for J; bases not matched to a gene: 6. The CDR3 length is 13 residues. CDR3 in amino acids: CASSRTGGVGYTF. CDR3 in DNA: TGTGCCAGCAGCCGAACAGGGGGCGTTGGCTACACCTTC.

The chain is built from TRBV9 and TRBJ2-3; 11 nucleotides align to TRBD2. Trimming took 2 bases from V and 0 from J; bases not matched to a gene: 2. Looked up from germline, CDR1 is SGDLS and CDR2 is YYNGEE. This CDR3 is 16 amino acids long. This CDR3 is CASSVGTSGSTDTQYF. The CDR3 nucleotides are TGTGCCAGCAGCGTCGGGACTAGCGGTAGCACAGATACGCAGTATTTT.

The CDR3: CASSQDLMHGEAFF. The DNA of the CDR3 is TGTGCCAGCAGCCAAGATCTCATGCACGGGGAAGCTTTCTTT. The V gene is TRBV4-2, the J gene TRBJ1-1; D gene unclear. Per the germline V gene, CDR1 is LGHNA and CDR2 is YNFKEQ. The CDR3 has 14 residues. The V gene lost 0 bases and the J gene lost 8 bases, with 13 bases spanning the gap.

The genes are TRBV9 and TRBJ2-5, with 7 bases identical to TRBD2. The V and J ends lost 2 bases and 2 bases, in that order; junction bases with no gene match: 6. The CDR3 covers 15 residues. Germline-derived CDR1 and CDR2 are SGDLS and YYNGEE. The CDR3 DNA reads TGTGCCAGCAGCGTTGGCGGGGGATCACAAGAGACCCAGTACTTC. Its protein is CASSVGGGSQETQYF.

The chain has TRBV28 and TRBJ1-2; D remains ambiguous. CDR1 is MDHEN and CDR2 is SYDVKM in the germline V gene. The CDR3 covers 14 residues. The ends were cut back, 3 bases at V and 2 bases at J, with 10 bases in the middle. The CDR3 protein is CASSFEVGNYGYTF. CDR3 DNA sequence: TGTGCCAGCAGTTTTGAGGTCGGCAACTATGGCTACACCTTC.

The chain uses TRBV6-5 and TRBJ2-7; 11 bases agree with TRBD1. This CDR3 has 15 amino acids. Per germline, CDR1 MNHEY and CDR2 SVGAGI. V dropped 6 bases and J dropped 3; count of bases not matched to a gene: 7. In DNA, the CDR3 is TGTGCCAGCAGCCCCAGGGGGACAGGGGGCTACGAGCAGTACTTC. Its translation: CASSPRGTGGYEQYF.

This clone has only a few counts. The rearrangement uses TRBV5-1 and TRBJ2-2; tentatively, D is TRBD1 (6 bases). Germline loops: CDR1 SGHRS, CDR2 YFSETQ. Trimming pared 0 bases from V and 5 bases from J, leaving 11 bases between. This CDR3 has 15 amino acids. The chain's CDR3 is CASSLVQGNTGELFF. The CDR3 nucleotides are TGCGCCAGCAGCTTGGTTCAGGGGAATACCGGGGAGCTGTTTTTT.

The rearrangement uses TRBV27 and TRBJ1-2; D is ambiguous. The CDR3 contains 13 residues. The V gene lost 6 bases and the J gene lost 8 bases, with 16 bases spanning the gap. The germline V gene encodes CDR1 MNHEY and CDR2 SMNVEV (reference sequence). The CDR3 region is CASREPGRTGYTF. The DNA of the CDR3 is TGTGCCAGCAGAGAGCCGGGGAGGACGGGCTACACCTTC.

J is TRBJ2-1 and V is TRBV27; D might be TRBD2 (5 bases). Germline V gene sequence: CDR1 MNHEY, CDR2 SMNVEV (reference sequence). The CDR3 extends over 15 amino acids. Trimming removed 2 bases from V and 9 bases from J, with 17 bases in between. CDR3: CASSLRRALSGEQFF. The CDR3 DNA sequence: TGTGCCAGCAGTTTACGGCGGGCCTTATCGGGTGAGCAGTTCTTC.

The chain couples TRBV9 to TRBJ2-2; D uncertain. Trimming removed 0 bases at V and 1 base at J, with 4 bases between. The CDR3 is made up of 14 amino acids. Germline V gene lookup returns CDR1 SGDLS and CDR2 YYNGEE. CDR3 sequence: CASSVAVNTGELFF. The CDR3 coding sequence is TGTGCCAGCAGCGTAGCAGTGAACACCGGGGAGCTGTTTTTT.

The CDR3: CASSLAQGGVVGTEAFF. CDR3 nucleotides: TGTGCCAGCAGTTTAGCGCAGGGAGGGGTGGTCGGCACTGAAGCTTTCTTT. The V gene is TRBV28, the J gene TRBJ1-1, with D maybe TRBD1 (5 bases). Germline assignment: CDR1 MDHEN and CDR2 SYDVKM. The CDR3 covers 17 residues. V lost 2 bases and J lost 4, with 20 bases in between.

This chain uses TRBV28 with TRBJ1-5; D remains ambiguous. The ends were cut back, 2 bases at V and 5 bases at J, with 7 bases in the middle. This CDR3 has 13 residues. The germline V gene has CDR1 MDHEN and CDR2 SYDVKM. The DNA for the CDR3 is TGTGCCAGCAGTTTAATGAGGGATCAGCCCCAGCATTTT. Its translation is CASSLMRDQPQHF.

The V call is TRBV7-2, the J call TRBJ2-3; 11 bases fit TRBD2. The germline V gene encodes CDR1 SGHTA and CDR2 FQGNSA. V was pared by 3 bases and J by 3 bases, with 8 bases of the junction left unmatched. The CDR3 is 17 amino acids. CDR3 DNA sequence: TGTGCCAGCAGCTTCGCTCTAGCGGGGGGAAGGACAGATACGCAGTATTTT. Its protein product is CASSFALAGGRTDTQYF.

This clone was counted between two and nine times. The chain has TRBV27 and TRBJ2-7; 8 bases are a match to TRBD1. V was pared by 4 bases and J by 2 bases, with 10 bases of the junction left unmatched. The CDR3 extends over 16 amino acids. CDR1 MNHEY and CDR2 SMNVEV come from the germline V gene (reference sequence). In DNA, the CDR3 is TGTGCCAGCAGTTACCTTGGGACAGGCCTTCCCTACGAGCAGTACTTC. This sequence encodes CASSYLGTGLPYEQYF.

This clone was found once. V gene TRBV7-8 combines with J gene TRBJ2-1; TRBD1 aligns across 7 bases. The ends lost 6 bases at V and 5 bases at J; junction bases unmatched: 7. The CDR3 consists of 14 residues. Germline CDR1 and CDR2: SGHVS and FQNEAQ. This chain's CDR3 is CASRWAGGNNEQFF. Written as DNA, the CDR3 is TGTGCCAGCAGATGGGCAGGGGGTAACAATGAGCAGTTCTTC.